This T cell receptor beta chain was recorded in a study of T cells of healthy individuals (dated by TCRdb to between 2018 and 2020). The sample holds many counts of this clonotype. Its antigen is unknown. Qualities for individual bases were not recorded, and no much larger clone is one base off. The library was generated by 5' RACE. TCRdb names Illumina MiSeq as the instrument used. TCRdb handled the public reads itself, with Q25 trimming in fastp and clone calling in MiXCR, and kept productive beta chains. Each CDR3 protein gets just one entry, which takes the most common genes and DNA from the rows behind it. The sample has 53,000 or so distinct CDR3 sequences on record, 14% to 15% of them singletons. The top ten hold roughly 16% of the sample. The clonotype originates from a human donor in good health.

The CDR3 here reads CASQKQGGIVTDTQYF. In nucleotides, the sequence is TGCGCCAGCCAGAAACAGGGAGGGATTGTAACAGATACGCAGTATTTT. The chain is assembled from TRBV4-1 and TRBJ2-3; the D gene is perhaps TRBD2, on 7 matching bases. Trimming takes 8 bases from V and 3 bases from J, and the germline ends sit 21 bases apart. Looking up the germline V gene yields CDR1 MGHRA and CDR2 YSYEKL. Spanning cysteine to phenylalanine, the CDR3 consists of 16 amino acids. Only the CDR3 DNA is retained, 48 bases long and in frame from the first base.